This T cell receptor (beta chain) came from a study of blood T cell repertoires in COVID-19. Study-wide context: PBMCs, B-cell-depleted T cells, or T cells were the source of the cDNA or gDNA that made up the material.

Data came from immunoSEQ multiplex PCR; TCRdb stores just in-frame clones and leaves some out. Of around 140,000 clones in the sample, 70% to 85% were seen once. Sequencing was done on a sample of peripheral blood. The clonotype comes from a man aged 55 to 69 with active or convalescent COVID-19.

The CDR3: CASSTRGQPQHF. DNA for the CDR3: TGTGCCAGCAGTACACGTGGTCAGCCCCAGCATTTT. This rearrangement joins TRBV27 to TRBJ1-5; D not certain. Germline values: CDR1 MNHEY, CDR2 SMNVEV (reference sequence). This CDR3 spans 12 amino acids. The V end was cut by 5 bases, the J end by 6 bases, with 8 bases between.